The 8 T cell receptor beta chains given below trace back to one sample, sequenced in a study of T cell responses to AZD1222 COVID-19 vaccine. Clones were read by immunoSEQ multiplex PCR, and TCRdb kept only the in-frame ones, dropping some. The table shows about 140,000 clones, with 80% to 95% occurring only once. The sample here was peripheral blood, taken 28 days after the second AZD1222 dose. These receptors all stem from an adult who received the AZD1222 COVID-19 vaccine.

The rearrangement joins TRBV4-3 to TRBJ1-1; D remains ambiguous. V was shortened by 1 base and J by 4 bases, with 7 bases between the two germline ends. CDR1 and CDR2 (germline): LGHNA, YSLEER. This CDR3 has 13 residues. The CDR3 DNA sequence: TGCGCCAGCAGCCAAGTCGTTAGCACTGAAGCTTTCTTT. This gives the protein CASSQVVSTEAFF.

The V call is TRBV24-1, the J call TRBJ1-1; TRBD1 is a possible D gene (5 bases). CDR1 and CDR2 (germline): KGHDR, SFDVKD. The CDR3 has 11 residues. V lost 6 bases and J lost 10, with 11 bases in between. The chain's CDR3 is CATSKGTRAFF. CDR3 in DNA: TGTGCCACCAGTAAGGGGACCCGAGCTTTCTTT.

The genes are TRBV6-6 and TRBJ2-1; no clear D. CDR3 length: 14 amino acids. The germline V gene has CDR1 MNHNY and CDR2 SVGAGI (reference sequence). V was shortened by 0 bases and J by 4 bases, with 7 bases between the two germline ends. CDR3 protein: CASSYSGRYNEQFF. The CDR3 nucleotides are TGTGCCAGCAGTTACTCTGGCAGATACAATGAGCAGTTCTTC.

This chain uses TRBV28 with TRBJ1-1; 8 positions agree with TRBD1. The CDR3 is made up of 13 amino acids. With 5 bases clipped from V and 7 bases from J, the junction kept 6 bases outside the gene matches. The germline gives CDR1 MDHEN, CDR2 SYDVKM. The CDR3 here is CASSRRGLVEAFF. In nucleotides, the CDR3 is TGTGCCAGCAGTCGCAGGGGGCTGGTTGAAGCTTTCTTT.

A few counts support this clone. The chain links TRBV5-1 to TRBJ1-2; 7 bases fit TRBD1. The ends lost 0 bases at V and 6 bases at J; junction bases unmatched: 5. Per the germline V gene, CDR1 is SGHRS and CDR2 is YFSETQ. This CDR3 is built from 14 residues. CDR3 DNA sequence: TGCGCCAGCAGCTTGGCCGGGACAGAGAATGGCTACACCTTC. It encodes CASSLAGTENGYTF. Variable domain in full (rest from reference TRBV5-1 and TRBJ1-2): KAGVTQTPRYLIKTRGQQVTLSCSPISGHRSVSWYQQTPGQGLQFLFEYFSETQRNKGNFPGRFSGRQFSNSRSEMNVSTLELGDSALYLCASSLAGTENGYTFGSGTRLTVV.

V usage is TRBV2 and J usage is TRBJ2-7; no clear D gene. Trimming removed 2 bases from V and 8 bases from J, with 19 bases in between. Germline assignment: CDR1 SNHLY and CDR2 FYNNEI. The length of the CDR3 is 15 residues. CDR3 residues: CASSEPLRIIPKQYF. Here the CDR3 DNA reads TGTGCCAGCAGTGAACCCCTTAGGATTATACCGAAGCAGTACTTC.

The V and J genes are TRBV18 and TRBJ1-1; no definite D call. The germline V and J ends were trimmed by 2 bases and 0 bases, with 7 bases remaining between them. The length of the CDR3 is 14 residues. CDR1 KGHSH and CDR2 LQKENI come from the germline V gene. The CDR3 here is CASSPSSLNTEAFF. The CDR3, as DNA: TGTGCCAGCTCACCAAGTTCTCTGAACACTGAAGCTTTCTTT.

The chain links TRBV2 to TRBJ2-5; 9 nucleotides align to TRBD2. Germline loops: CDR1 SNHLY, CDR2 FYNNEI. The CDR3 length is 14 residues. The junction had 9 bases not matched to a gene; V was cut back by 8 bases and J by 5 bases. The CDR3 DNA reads TGTGCCAGCGGGTCGACTAGCGGTCGGGAGACCCAGTACTTC. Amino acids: CASGSTSGRETQYF.